The next 32 T cell receptor beta chains were all read from a single sample in a study of CD8 T cells in ankylosing spondylitis (dated by TCRdb to 2017 to 2019). The library relied on 5' RACE. Sequencing took place on an Illumina HiSeq 2500. TCRdb's own reprocessing of the public reads used fastp at Q25 and MiXCR and kept productive beta chains. Each entry merges the rows of one CDR3 protein and shows their most common DNA and genes. The sample contains around 150,000 distinct CDR3 sequences, around two fifths of them found a single time. Roughly 15% of the sample belongs to the ten largest clones. The sequencing input was synovial fluid, either unsorted or a sorted T cell fraction (not recorded which). The source of these receptors is a male donor with ankylosing spondylitis.

The chain is built from TRBV19 and TRBJ2-3; no firm D call. Germline V gives CDR1 LNHDA, CDR2 SQIVND (reference sequence). The CDR3 runs 14 residues. Trimming took 7 bases from V and 2 from J, leaving 13 bases between them. DNA of the CDR3: TGTGCCAGTACCCCTGATGGGAACACAGATACGCAGTATTTT. Translated: CASTPDGNTDTQYF. The complete variable domain, with remaining parts taken from reference TRBV19 and TRBJ2-3, reads DGGITQSPKYLFRKEGQNVTLSCEQNLNHDAMYWYRQDPGQGLRLIYYSQIVNDFQKGDIAEGYSVSREKKESFPLTVTSAQKNPTAFYLCASTPDGNTDTQYFGPGTRLTVL.

V is TRBV5-6 and J is TRBJ2-7; a weak D match, TRBD2 (5 bases). Germline V gene sequence: CDR1 SGHDT, CDR2 YYEEEE. The CDR3 has 17 amino acids. Deletions cut 3 bases from V and 6 bases from J, with 25 bases between. The CDR3 region has the DNA TGTGCCAGCAGCTCCACCAAAAACCGGGCCACGAGCGGCGAGCAGTACTTC. Its translation: CASSSTKNRATSGEQYF.

The CDR3 sequence is CASSHPGSNYEQYF. The CDR3 nucleotides are TGCGCCAGCAGCCATCCCGGAAGTAACTACGAGCAGTACTTC. This chain links TRBV4-1 with TRBJ2-7; D is ambiguous. CDR1 MGHRA and CDR2 YSYEKL come from the germline V gene. This CDR3 comprises 14 residues. Trimming took 3 bases from V and 3 from J, leaving 12 bases between them.

This clonotype occurred a few times. The rearrangement links TRBV12-3 or TRBV12-4 to TRBJ2-1; possible D gene TRBD2, 5 bases. The CDR3 contains 13 residues. Trimming pared 7 bases from V and 3 bases from J, leaving 10 bases between. CDR3 nucleotide sequence: TGTGCCAGCATAACGGGGAACTACAATGAGCAGTTCTTC. Amino acids: CASITGNYNEQFF.

This sequence joins TRBV4-1 and TRBJ1-2; D is unresolved. The CDR3 runs 16 residues. Trimming stripped 4 bases from V and 3 bases from J, with 18 bases between. Germline V CDR1 and CDR2: MGHRA, YSYEKL. The CDR3 nucleotides read TGCGCCAGCAGCCCACGCGTGACGGAAACCTACTATGGCTACACCTTC. Translating it yields CASSPRVTETYYGYTF.

The rearrangement joins TRBV5-1 to TRBJ2-7; 7 positions agree with TRBD1. CDR3 size: 11 residues. Germline assignment: CDR1 SGHRS and CDR2 YFSETQ. V trimming: 8 bases; J trimming: 4 bases; junction bases outside the gene matches: 3. The CDR3 loop reads CASATGYEQYF. CDR3 sequence (DNA): TGCGCCAGTGCGACAGGGTACGAGCAGTACTTC.

The chain combines TRBV10-3 with TRBJ1-1, with 11 positions matching TRBD1. Germline V lookup: CDR1 ENHRY, CDR2 SYGVKD. V lost 6 bases, J lost 4 bases, and 1 base stayed unmatched. This CDR3 has 13 amino acids. The DNA for the CDR3 is TGTGCCATCAGGGGACAGGGGGGCACTGAAGCTTTCTTT. This translates into CAIRGQGGTEAFF.

The chain combines TRBV15 with TRBJ2-7, with TRBD1 identical over 9 bases. This CDR3 spans 15 amino acids. Trimming took 1 base from V and 3 from J; bases not matched to a gene: 4. CDR1 and CDR2 (germline): LNHNV, YYDKDF (reference sequence). The CDR3 reads CATSRAGQGDYEQYF. CDR3 in DNA: TGTGCCACCAGCAGAGCGGGACAGGGCGACTACGAGCAGTACTTC. The whole variable domain, remainder taken from reference TRBV15 and TRBJ2-7, is DAMVIQNPRYQVTQFGKPVTLSCSQTLNHNVMYWYQQKSSQAPKLLFHYYDKDFNNEADTPDNFQSRRPNTSFCFLDIRSPGLGDTAMYLCATSRAGQGDYEQYFGPGTRLTVT.

The chain combines TRBV5-1 with TRBJ1-4; the D gene is possibly TRBD1 (6 bases). The CDR3 is made up of 13 amino acids. The V and J ends lost 2 bases and 11 bases respectively, with 13 bases between them. Per germline, CDR1 SGHRS and CDR2 YFSETQ. The CDR3 reads CASSLTTGHKLFF. The CDR3 DNA follows: TGCGCCAGCAGCTTAACTACAGGGCATAAACTGTTTTTT.

The chain combines TRBV5-1 with TRBJ2-1; D uncertain. Looked up from germline, CDR1 is SGHRS and CDR2 is YFSETQ. V gave up 0 bases and J gave up 7 bases, with 5 bases separating them. This CDR3 spans 12 amino acids. CDR3 bases: TGCGCCAGCAGCTTGGTAGTAAATGAGCAGTTCTTC. Translation: CASSLVVNEQFF.

In this sample, this clonotype turned up many times. This chain connects TRBV6-1 to TRBJ1-5, with D tentatively TRBD1 (5 bases). This CDR3 is built from 14 residues. V shed 0 bases and J shed 2 bases, with 5 bases lying between them. CDR1 is MNHNS and CDR2 is SASEGT in the germline V gene. The CDR3 reads CASSEAGGNQPQHF. The CDR3 DNA is TGTGCCAGCAGTGAAGCAGGGGGCAATCAGCCCCAGCATTTT.

This clonotype was counted a few times. The chain is built from TRBV27 and TRBJ1-5; no definite D call. V shed 3 bases and J shed 0 bases, with 6 bases lying between them. The CDR3 is 14 amino acids. The germline CDR1 and CDR2 sequences are MNHEY and SMNVEV (reference sequence). CDR3 in amino acids: CASSLGYSNQPQHF. CDR3 DNA: TGTGCCAGCAGTTTGGGTTATAGCAATCAGCCCCAGCATTTT.

The chain combines TRBV5-1 with TRBJ2-2; 8 positions agree with TRBD1. The germline V gene encodes CDR1 SGHRS and CDR2 YFSETQ. The CDR3 runs 17 residues. Germline trimming cut 0 bases from V and 0 bases from J; bases unmatched to any gene: 4. CDR3 in DNA: TGCGCCAGCAGCTTGGGGACAGGGCCAACGAACACCGGGGAGCTGTTTTTT. Encoded protein: CASSLGTGPTNTGELFF.

The V call is TRBV28, the J call TRBJ2-7; D remains unclear. CDR1 is MDHEN, CDR2 SYDVKM, per germline. The CDR3 runs 11 residues. Trimming took off 1 base at V and 5 bases at J, with 3 bases between the two ends. The CDR3 protein is CASSLSHEQYF. The CDR3 DNA reads as TGTGCCAGCAGTTTATCCCACGAGCAGTACTTC.

The gene calls are TRBV10-3 and TRBJ2-7; D unresolved. The CDR3 contains 12 residues. The V end lost 10 bases, the J end lost 3 bases, and 13 bases lay between the germline ends. CDR1 ENHRY and CDR2 SYGVKD come from the germline V gene. The CDR3 loop reads CATLKGNYEQYF. The CDR3 DNA reads as TGTGCCACCCTCAAGGGCAACTACGAGCAGTACTTC.

This chain links TRBV20-1 with TRBJ1-6; 7 bases map to TRBD1. Germline CDR1 reads DFQATT; CDR2 reads SNEGSKA (reference sequence). The V segment lost 6 bases and the J segment 0 bases; nucleotides outside the gene matches: 8. This CDR3 region has 16 residues. In DNA form, the CDR3 reads TGCAGTGCCAGGGGGGAGCAGAGCTCCTATAATTCACCCCTCCACTTT. It encodes CSARGEQSSYNSPLHF.

This clonotype is a singleton in its sample. The rearrangement uses TRBV4-1 and TRBJ1-6, with unresolved D. Germline V gene sequence: CDR1 MGHRA, CDR2 YSYEKL. This CDR3 comprises 12 residues. With 6 bases removed from V and 15 bases from J, the gap between germline ends came to 15 bases. CDR3 residues: CASRSPATLLHF. CDR3 bases: TGCGCCAGCAGATCCCCGGCGACCCTCCTCCACTTT.

This clonotype was found a few times. The V gene is TRBV12-3 or TRBV12-4, the J gene TRBJ2-1, with 9 bases aligning to TRBD2. Germline trimming cut 2 bases from V and 5 bases from J; bases unmatched to any gene: 10. The CDR3 totals 17 residues. This CDR3 reads CASSLHKGGRADNEQFF. The CDR3 DNA reads TGTGCCAGCAGTTTACACAAAGGCGGGAGGGCCGACAATGAGCAGTTCTTC.

This clonotype was seen a handful of times. CDR3 sequence reads: CATSTSRGSGRPYEQYF. CDR3 coding DNA: TGTGCCACCAGCACATCGCGGGGTAGCGGGAGACCCTACGAGCAGTACTTC. V gene TRBV15 combines with J gene TRBJ2-7, with 9 bases that match TRBD2. The V segment lost 4 bases and the J segment 2 bases; nucleotides outside the gene matches: 12. The CDR3 has 17 residues. Germline V gene lookup returns CDR1 LNHNV and CDR2 YYDKDF (reference sequence).

This clonotype was counted only a few times. V and J are TRBV4-1 and TRBJ2-5, with 9 bases lining up with TRBD2. The CDR3 has 13 amino acids. Germline-derived CDR1 and CDR2 are MGHRA and YSYEKL. J lost 2 bases, V lost 8 bases, and 3 bases had no gene match. In nucleotides, the CDR3 is TGCGCCAGCTGCGCGGGAGGGCAAGAGACCCAGTACTTC. Translating gives CASCAGGQETQYF.

Note on this clonotype: This may be a read error, as it is one base from a much larger clone. The V gene is TRBV12-3 or TRBV12-4, the J gene TRBJ2-2; D unclear. Trimming left V 3 bases short and J 6 bases short, with 5 bases between. This CDR3 is 12 amino acids long. The DNA for the CDR3 is TGTGCCAGCAGTTTTGGGGCCGGGGAGCTGTTTTTT. As protein: CASSFGAGELFF.

V gene TRBV12-3 or TRBV12-4 combines with J gene TRBJ2-1, with 7 bases fitting TRBD2. The CDR3 is made up of 15 amino acids. V shed 3 bases and J 9 bases; nucleotides not matched to a gene: 11. This chain's CDR3 is CASSFPSGNNGEQFF. In DNA form, the CDR3 reads TGTGCCAGCAGTTTCCCGAGCGGGAATAACGGTGAGCAGTTCTTC.

The chain combines TRBV20-1 with TRBJ1-1; the D gene is possibly TRBD1 (6 bases). The CDR3 is 14 amino acids. The germline CDR1 and CDR2 sequences are DFQATT and SNEGSKA (reference sequence). V lost 6 bases and J 5 bases, leaving 19 bases between the germline ends. Here the CDR3 reads CSAKNPGAETEAFF. The CDR3 DNA reads as TGCAGTGCCAAGAATCCGGGGGCAGAAACTGAAGCTTTCTTT.

CDR3 sequence reads: CATSRVPYNNQPQHF. The CDR3 region has the DNA TGTGCCACCAGCAGAGTTCCTTATAACAATCAGCCCCAGCATTTT. The rearrangement joins TRBV15 to TRBJ1-5; D is uncertain. This CDR3 is 15 amino acids long. Trimming stripped 1 base from V and 3 bases from J, with 10 bases between. Germline V gene sequence: CDR1 LNHNV, CDR2 YYDKDF (reference sequence).

The chain is built from TRBV29-1 and TRBJ1-1; D remains ambiguous. Germline-derived CDR1 and CDR2 are SQVTM and ANQGSEA. This CDR3 has 15 residues. Trimming took off 4 bases at V and 7 bases at J, with 22 bases between the two ends. DNA for the CDR3: TGCAGCGTTGCCCTCAAAACAGACCCACGGAATGAAGCTTTCTTT. This encodes CSVALKTDPRNEAFF. Based on the CDR3 plus reference TRBV29-1 and TRBJ1-1, the full variable domain is SAVISQKPSRDICQRGTSLTIQCQVDSQVTMMFWYRQQPGQSLTLIATANQGSEATYESGFVIDKFPISRPNLTFSTLTVSNMSPEDSSIYLCSVALKTDPRNEAFFGQGTRLTVV.

The rearrangement uses TRBV10-3 and TRBJ2-2; 10 positions match TRBD2. After removal of 6 bases from V and 1 base from J, the junction contained 2 bases not matched to a gene. From germline, CDR1 is ENHRY and CDR2 SYGVKD. This CDR3 is built from 15 residues. Here the CDR3 reads CAIRGTSVNTGELFF. The CDR3 DNA reads as TGTGCCATCAGGGGGACTAGCGTGAACACCGGGGAGCTGTTTTTT.

The chain is built from TRBV2 and TRBJ2-3; D remains unclear. Germline CDR1 reads SNHLY; CDR2 reads FYNNEI. The CDR3 runs 10 residues. V gave up 6 bases and J gave up 6 bases, with 4 bases separating them. The CDR3 reads CASREDTQYF. CDR3 nucleotides: TGTGCCAGCAGGGAGGATACGCAGTATTTT.

This clonotype was seen a handful of times. The V and J genes are TRBV10-3 and TRBJ2-5; a weak D match, TRBD2 (7 bases). Trimming stripped 10 bases from V and 4 bases from J, with 22 bases between. Looked up from germline, CDR1 is ENHRY and CDR2 is SYGVKD. The length of the CDR3 is 15 residues. CDR3 bases: TGTGCCACTTGTAGGGCGGGAGAGGGGGGAGAGACCCAGTACTTC. Protein product: CATCRAGEGGETQYF.

As DNA, the CDR3 is TGCGCCAGCAGCCGGTGTCGGGGGGAGAACACTGAAGCTTTCTTT. This encodes CASSRCRGENTEAFF. This chain joins TRBV5-1 and TRBJ1-1, with D possibly TRBD1 on 5 matching bases. The CDR3 runs to 15 residues. With 4 bases removed from V and 1 base from J, the gap between germline ends came to 14 bases. Germline CDR1 reads SGHRS; CDR2 reads YFSETQ.

The chain joins TRBV7-9 to TRBJ1-2; D unclear. The CDR3 has 14 residues. V was pared by 0 bases and J by 8 bases, with 13 bases between. Germline CDR1 SEHNR, CDR2 FQNEAQ (reference sequence). The CDR3 spells CASSLAGGSDGYTF. The CDR3 DNA follows: TGTGCCAGCAGCTTAGCGGGTGGGTCCGACGGCTACACCTTC.

The gene calls are TRBV12-5 and TRBJ1-2, with D possibly being TRBD1 (5 bases). The germline V gene has CDR1 LGHNT and CDR2 FRNRAP. V lost 0 bases and J 3 bases, leaving 14 bases between the germline ends. The CDR3 totals 16 residues. The DNA of the CDR3 is TGTGCTAGTGGTTTGGTAATGGGGGTACCGGACTATGGCTACACCTTC. Protein sequence: CASGLVMGVPDYGYTF.

The gene calls are TRBV4-1 and TRBJ2-7; 8 bases map to TRBD2. This CDR3 has 16 residues. The junction had 10 bases not matched to a gene; V was cut back by 3 bases and J by 3 bases. CDR1 MGHRA and CDR2 YSYEKL come from the germline V gene. The chain's CDR3 is CASSQFRGGTRYEQYF. The CDR3 nucleotides are TGCGCCAGCAGCCAGTTCCGGGGGGGTACTCGCTACGAGCAGTACTTC.